The present T cell receptor (beta chain) was sequenced within a study of immune characteristics of hereditary and idiopathic chronic pancreatitis. With respect to the entire study: Local pancreatic immune cells and TCRbeta repertoires were profiled in hereditary and idiopathic chronic pancreatitis and were compared with control organ donor pancreases. TCRbeta sequencing included a few control pancreases, about seven pancreases with hereditary chronic pancreatitis and roughly six pancreases with idiopathic chronic pancreatitis. The gDNA-based approach was chosen because it involved minimal in vitro experimental manipulation of pancreas-infiltrating T cells.

The CDR3 spans 15 residues, from the cysteine through the phenylalanine. Here the CDR3 DNA is all that survives: 45 bases in frame from base 1. V loses 3 bases, J loses 6 bases, and the germline ends lie 15 bases apart. The germline V gene (reference sequence) gives CDR1 as GTSNPN and CDR2 as SVGIG. The paper as a whole reports these results and caveats: Compared with controls, TCRbeta repertoire diversity was significantly higher and clonality was lower in both chronic pancreatitis groups. Chronic pancreatitis caused by alcohol use was not included in the study. Among 10 to 15 chronic pancreatitis patients, the number of productive TCR rearrangements showed a positive correlation with disease severity scores. Patient tissue was available only at the time of TPIAT, so disease duration differences may have influenced immune findings. Differences in Vbeta-Jbeta gene family usage, including TRBV10, TRBV19, TRBV23 and TRBV5, were found between hereditary and idiopathic chronic pancreatitis.

About this clone: The antigen it recognizes is unknown. Nothing much larger sits one base from this clone, and base qualities are not available.

Chronic pancreatitis pancreas tissue came from patients undergoing total pancreatectomy with islet autotransplantation (TPIAT). No known history of diabetes was present in the included chronic pancreatitis patients. For TCRbeta sequencing, genomic DNA was pulled straight from bulk pancreas tissue, skipping any T cell sorting. Pancreas tissues from patients and organ donors were collected consecutively at two US centers. The receptor library was made with the immunoSEQ multiplex PCR assay. The TCRbeta CDR3 region and adjacent sequences were amplified and sequenced from pancreatic genomic DNA. The authors' pipeline ran thus. Repertoire diversity was measured as a mean normalized Shannon-Wiener index, alongside productive clonality and productive rearrangement counts. The nonparametric Mann-Whitney U test was used to compare repertoire metrics between the control and chronic pancreatitis groups. A clonotype counted as shared when its CDR3beta sequence had identical amino acid composition and length across subjects. In TCRdb, the immuneACCESS table is reduced to in-frame sequences with V and J assigned. These tables do not hold every clone; where another copy was compared, an unresolved V gene accounts for under half, and the others remain unexplained. That table furnishes V, J and clone size, whereas the DNA furnished D and trimming. The sample data list about 6,000 clones, and approximately 70% of these were observed just once. The ten top clones hold around 7.3% of the sample.

The source of this sequence is a human donor with chronic pancreatitis. The V and J segments used are TRBV30 and TRBJ1-6; the best D guess is TRBD1, with 6 bases matching. Material: pancreas tissue with hereditary chronic pancreatitis. This receptor has the CDR3 CAWRYRVRGNSPLHF. The nucleotide sequence is TGTGCCTGGAGATACAGGGTTCGGGGTAATTCACCCCTCCACTTT.